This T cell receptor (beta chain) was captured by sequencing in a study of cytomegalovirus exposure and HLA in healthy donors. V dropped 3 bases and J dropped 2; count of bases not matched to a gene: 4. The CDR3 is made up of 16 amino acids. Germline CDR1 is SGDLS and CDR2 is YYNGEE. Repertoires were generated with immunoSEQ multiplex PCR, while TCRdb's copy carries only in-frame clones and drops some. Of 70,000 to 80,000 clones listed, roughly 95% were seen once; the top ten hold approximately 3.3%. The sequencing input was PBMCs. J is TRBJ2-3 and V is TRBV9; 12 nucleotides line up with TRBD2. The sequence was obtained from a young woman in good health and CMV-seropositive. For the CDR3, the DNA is TGTGCCAGCAGCGGTGGACTAGCGGGGCTCACAGATACGCAGTATTTT. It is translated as CASSGGLAGLTDTQYF.